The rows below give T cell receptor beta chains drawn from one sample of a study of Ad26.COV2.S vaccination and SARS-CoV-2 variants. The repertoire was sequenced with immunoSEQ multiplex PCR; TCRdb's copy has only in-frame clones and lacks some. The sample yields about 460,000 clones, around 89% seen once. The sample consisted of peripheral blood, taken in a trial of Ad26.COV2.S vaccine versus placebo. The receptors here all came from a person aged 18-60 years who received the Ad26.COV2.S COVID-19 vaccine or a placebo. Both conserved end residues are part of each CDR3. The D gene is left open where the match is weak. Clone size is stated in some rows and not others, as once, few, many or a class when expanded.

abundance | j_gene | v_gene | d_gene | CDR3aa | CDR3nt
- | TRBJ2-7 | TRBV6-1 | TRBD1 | CASSEGVTGNREQYF | TGTGCCAGCAGTGAGGGCGTGACAGGGAATCGCGAGCAGTACTTC
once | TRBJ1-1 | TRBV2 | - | CASLSTREGAFF | TGTGCCAGCTTATCCACGAGAGAAGGAGCTTTCTTT
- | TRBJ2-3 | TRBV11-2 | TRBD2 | CASSLSSGLTDTQYF | TGTGCCAGCAGCTTGTCTAGCGGGCTGACAGATACGCAGTATTTT
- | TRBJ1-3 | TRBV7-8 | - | CASSLVAGPSGNTIYF | TGTGCCAGCAGCTTAGTGGCAGGGCCCTCTGGAAACACCATATATTTT
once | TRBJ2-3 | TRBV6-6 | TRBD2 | CASSYSGADTQYF | TGTGCCAGCAGTTACAGCGGGGCAGATACGCAGTATTTT
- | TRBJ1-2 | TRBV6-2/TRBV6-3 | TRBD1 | CASSYRGQGNGYTF | TGTGCCAGCAGTTACCGCGGACAGGGCAATGGCTACACCTTC
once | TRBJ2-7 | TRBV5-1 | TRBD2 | CASSLAASGSSSYEQYF | TGCGCCAGCAGCTTGGCTGCTAGCGGGAGTAGCTCCTACGAGCAGTACTTC
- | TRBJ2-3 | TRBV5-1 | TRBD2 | CASSFGTSGTDTQYF | TGCGCCAGCAGCTTCGGGACTAGCGGCACAGATACGCAGTATTTT
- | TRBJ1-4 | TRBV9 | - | CASSVGRTNEKLFF | TGTGCCAGCAGCGTGGGGCGGACTAATGAAAAACTGTTTTTT
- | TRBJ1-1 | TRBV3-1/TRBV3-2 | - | CASSQSLNTEAFF | TGTGCCAGCAGCCAAAGTCTGAACACTGAAGCTTTCTTT
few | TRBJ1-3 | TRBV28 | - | CASTKIHSGNTIYF | TGTGCCAGCACAAAAATCCACTCTGGAAACACCATATATTTT
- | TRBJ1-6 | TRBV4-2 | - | CASSPNAQGYNSPLHF | TGTGCCAGCAGCCCCAACGCACAGGGATATAATTCACCCCTCCACTTT
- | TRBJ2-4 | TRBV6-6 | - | CASSRQSENIQYF | TGTGCCAGCAGTCGACAGAGTGAGAACATTCAGTACTTC
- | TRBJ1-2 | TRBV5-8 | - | CASSPLSYGYTF | TGTGCCAGCAGCCCACTGAGTTATGGCTACACCTTC
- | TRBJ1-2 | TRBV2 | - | CASNRWGLNADGYTF | TGTGCCAGCAATCGGTGGGGACTTAACGCCGATGGCTACACCTTC
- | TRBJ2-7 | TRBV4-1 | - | CASSQGQGRIPYEQYF | TGCGCCAGCAGCCAAGGTCAGGGACGGATACCCTACGAGCAGTACTTC
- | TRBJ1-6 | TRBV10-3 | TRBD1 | CAISERQGKDSPLHF | TGTGCCATCAGTGAGCGACAGGGCAAAGATTCACCCCTCCACTTT
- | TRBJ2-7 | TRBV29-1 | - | CSVVGRGSYEQYF | TGCAGCGTTGTTGGGAGGGGGTCCTACGAGCAGTACTTC
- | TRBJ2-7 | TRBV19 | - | CASSRSPGRDYEQYF | TGTGCCAGTAGTAGATCGCCGGGACGGGACTACGAGCAGTACTTC
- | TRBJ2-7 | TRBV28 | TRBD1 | CASSWTGGSREQYF | TGTGCCAGCAGTTGGACAGGGGGTTCTCGGGAGCAGTACTTC
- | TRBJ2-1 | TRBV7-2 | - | CASSPSVGLEQFF | TGTGCCAGCAGCCCCAGTGTCGGCTTAGAGCAGTTCTTC
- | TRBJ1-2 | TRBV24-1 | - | CATSAVWRIKYTF | TGTGCCACCAGTGCCGTGTGGAGGATTAAATACACCTTC
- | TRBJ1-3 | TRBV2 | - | CACFGQRLSGNTIYF | TGTGCGTGTTTCGGACAGCGACTCTCTGGAAACACCATATATTTT
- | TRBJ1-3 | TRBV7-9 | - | CASSLDFDF | TGTGCCAGCAGCTTAGATTTCGATTTT
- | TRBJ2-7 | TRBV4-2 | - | CASSQVQGTRSYEQYF | TGTGCCAGCAGCCAGGTCCAGGGGACCCGATCCTACGAGCAGTACTTC
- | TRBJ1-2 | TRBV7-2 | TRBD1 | CASSLPGTVYGYTF | TGTGCCAGCAGCTTACCCGGGACAGTTTATGGCTACACCTTC
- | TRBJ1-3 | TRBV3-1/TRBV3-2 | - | CASSHRGSGNTIYF | TGTGCCAGCAGCCACAGGGGCTCTGGAAACACCATATATTTT
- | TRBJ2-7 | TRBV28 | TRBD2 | CASRQPGGYEQYF | TGTGCCAGCAGACAACCGGGGGGCTACGAGCAGTACTTC
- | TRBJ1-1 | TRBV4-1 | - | CASSQASPENTEAFF | TGCGCCAGCAGCCAAGCCTCACCCGAGAACACTGAAGCTTTCTTT
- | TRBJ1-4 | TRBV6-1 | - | CASSDGVGDSRTNEKLFF | TGTGCCAGCAGTGATGGGGTTGGGGACTCTAGAACTAATGAAAAACTGTTTTTT
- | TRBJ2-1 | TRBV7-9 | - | CASSLATLAAPAYNEQFF | TGTGCCAGCAGCTTAGCAACCCTGGCAGCCCCGGCCTACAATGAGCAGTTCTTC
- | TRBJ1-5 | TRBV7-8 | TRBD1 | CASSPKRTGISNQPQHF | TGTGCCAGCAGCCCAAAACGGACAGGGATTAGCAATCAGCCCCAGCATTTT
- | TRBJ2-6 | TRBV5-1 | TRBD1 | CASSFRTGTSGANVLTF | TGCGCCAGCAGCTTCCGGACAGGAACCTCTGGGGCCAACGTCCTGACTTTC
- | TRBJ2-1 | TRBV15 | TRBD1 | CATSITGQLLNEQFF | TGTGCCACCAGCATCACGGGACAGCTATTGAATGAGCAGTTCTTC
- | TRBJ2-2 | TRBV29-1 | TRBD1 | CSVGQGSNTGELFF | TGCAGCGTGGGACAGGGTTCGAACACCGGGGAGCTGTTTTTT
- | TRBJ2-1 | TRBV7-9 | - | CASSFVGTWVFF | TGTGCCAGCAGCTTTGTGGGGACTTGGGTCTTCTTC
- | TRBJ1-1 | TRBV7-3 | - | CASSLIGGTVNTEAFF | TGTGCCAGCAGCTTAATTGGCGGGACGGTGAACACTGAAGCTTTCTTT
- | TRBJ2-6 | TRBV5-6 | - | CASSFFSGANVLTF | TGTGCCAGCAGCTTTTTCTCTGGGGCCAACGTCCTGACTTTC
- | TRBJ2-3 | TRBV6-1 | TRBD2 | CASSDYLAGYATDTQYF | TGTGCCAGCAGTGATTATCTAGCGGGATATGCTACAGATACGCAGTATTTT
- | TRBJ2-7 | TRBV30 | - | CAWKGGPYEQYF | TGTGCCTGGAAGGGGGGGCCCTACGAGCAGTACTTC
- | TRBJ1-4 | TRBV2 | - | CASTGGAYEKLFF | TGTGCCAGCACCGGGGGGGCCTATGAAAAACTGTTTTTT
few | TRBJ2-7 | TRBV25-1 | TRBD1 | CASSHGTGKYEQYF | TGTGCCAGCAGTCACGGGACAGGGAAGTACGAGCAGTACTTC
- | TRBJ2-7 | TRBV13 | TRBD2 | CASSLTRLAASYEQYF | TGTGCCAGCAGCCTAACAAGACTAGCGGCTTCCTACGAGCAGTACTTC
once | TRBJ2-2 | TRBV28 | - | CASTGAGTNTGELFF | TGTGCCAGCACGGGGGCGGGAACGAACACCGGGGAGCTGTTTTTT
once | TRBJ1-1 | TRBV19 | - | CASSVTGHNTEAFF | TGTGCCAGTAGTGTCACCGGGCATAACACTGAAGCTTTCTTT